The present T cell receptor (beta chain) was sequenced within a study of blood T cell repertoires in COVID-19 (dated by TCRdb to 2020 to 2021). Background on the whole study: Collaborator samples came from the United States, Italy and Spain and covered acute and convalescent phases of COVID-19. Deeply sampled blood TCRbeta repertoires from subjects exposed to, actively infected with, or recovered from COVID-19 were included in the dataset. The material from the prospective study consisted of cDNA or gDNA derived from T cells, B-cell-depleted T cells, or PBMCs. Where available, HLA class I and class II types were taken from metadata supplied by the sample provider and were not determined by assay-based typing. Nearly every sample came with metadata listing a de-identified subject ID, COVID-19 status, age in years and sex. The samples were drawn from the first 160 participants of the ongoing ImmuneRACE study and from over a thousand subjects provided by 6 global collaborators. A freely available public database, intended as a resource for researchers studying the immune response to SARS-CoV-2, is where the repertoires were released. General findings and caveats noted by the study authors: The amount of clinical and demographic metadata varied by source and participant and was provided uncurated.

On this clone: This clone's antigen is unknown. No qualities accompany the bases; no much larger clone lies one base away.

TCRbeta CDR3 regions were amplified from genomic DNA using the immunoSEQ Assay, a bias-controlled multiplex PCR. As for the original processing: Nucleated cell counts per sample were estimated from amplification of reference gene primers within the assay. Sequence reads were collapsed and filtered to measure the absolute abundance of every unique TCRbeta CDR3 rearrangement. For each sample, productive Simpson clonality was calculated by taking the square root of Simpson's diversity index across productive rearrangements. In its TCRdb copy, this immuneACCESS table keeps in-frame sequences only and misses some clones. Where compared with another copy, unresolved V genes explain less than half of these, and the others have no known cause. V, J and clone size reflect that table, while D and trimming were determined from the DNA. For this sample there are 150,000 to 200,000 clones; roughly 80% appear just once. Around an eighth of the sample rests with the top ten.

Whole blood was collected in K2EDTA tubes by collaborating institutions according to the institutions' own protocols. Collaborator samples were shipped for TCRbeta analysis as frozen whole blood, isolated PBMCs, or DNA extracted from either sample type. The receptor's source is a man between 18 and 35 years old with active or convalescent COVID-19. The sample comprised peripheral blood.

CDR3 region: CASSLAKSRLASRSTQYF. The nucleotide sequence reads as follows: TGTGCCAGCAGCTTAGCTAAGAGTCGGCTAGCGTCTCGATCGACCCAGTACTTC. Recombination joined TRBV7-6 with TRBJ2-5; the D gene is possibly TRBD2, with 6 bases matching. V is cut by 0 bases and J by 7 bases, and the space between the germline ends is 24 bases. The CDR3 goes from the cysteine to the phenylalanine over 18 residues. Only the CDR3 DNA stays, 54 bases, in frame from base 1. Looking up the germline V gene yields CDR1 SGHVS and CDR2 FNYEAQ. Full variable domain (CDR3 extended with the reference TRBV7-6 and TRBJ2-5 proteins): GAGVSQSPRYKVTKRGQDVALRCDPISGHVSLYWYRQALGQGPEFLTYFNYEAQQDKSGLPNDRFSAERPEGSISTLTIQRTEQRDSAMYRCASSLAKSRLASRSTQYFGPGTRLLVL.